The sequence of this TCR beta chain was determined in a study of OX40 agonist ivuxolimab in advanced cancers. Across the whole study: Patient treatment consisted of intravenous ivuxolimab administration every 2 weeks at 0.01 to 10 mg/kg. Anti-PD-1, anti-PD-L1 or anti-CTLA-4 therapy given earlier was allowed, and around 40% had some.

Comments on this clone: Its antigen is as yet unknown.

Exclusion applied to patients with autoimmune disease history or systemic immunosuppression. The V and J ends lost 2 bases and 5 bases, in that order; junction bases with no gene match: 4. CDR3 length: 14 residues. The germline V gene has CDR1 MNHNS and CDR2 SASEGT. Clones were read by immunoSEQ multiplex PCR, and TCRdb kept only the in-frame ones, dropping some. The top ten hold 20% to 25% of the sample, which has fewer than 12,000 clones, around 84% seen once. Study-level results: The authors did not determine the antigen specificity of the expanded peripheral T cells.

The receptor's source is an adult with an advanced solid tumor such as melanoma, head and neck, liver or kidney cancer. Here the sequenced sample was CD4+ or CD8+ T cells sorted from blood, taken in a trial of the OX40 agonist ivuxolimab. This sequence joins TRBV6-1 and TRBJ2-5; 8 bases match TRBD2. The CDR3 DNA sequence: TGTGCCAGCAGTGAATACGGGAGGGGGGAGACCCAGTACTTC. It is translated as CASSEYGRGETQYF.